One and the same sample provided the 27 T cell receptor beta chains below, sequenced in a study of OX40 agonist ivuxolimab in advanced cancers. TCRdb's copy holds only in-frame clones and misses some; the assay was immunoSEQ multiplex PCR. The sample records approximately 58,000 clones, roughly 80% being singletons. The sequencing here drew on CD4+ or CD8+ T cells sorted from blood, taken in a trial of the OX40 agonist ivuxolimab. Every receptor here comes from an adult with an advanced solid tumor such as melanoma, head and neck, liver or kidney cancer.

This clone showed up just a few times. The chain is built from TRBV28 and TRBJ1-2; TRBD1 matches at 7 bases. This CDR3 contains 13 residues. CDR1 and CDR2 from the germline V gene are MDHEN and SYDVKM. V lost 7 bases to trimming and J lost 3 bases; unmatched junction nucleotides: 5. DNA of the CDR3: TGTGCCAGCACCCTCGACAGGGACTATGGCTACACCTTC. This translates into CASTLDRDYGYTF.

CDR3 region: CASWTAANTGELFF. The DNA of the CDR3 is TGTGCCAGTTGGACGGCCGCGAACACCGGGGAGCTGTTTTTT. This chain connects TRBV28 to TRBJ2-2, with D unclear. Germline-derived CDR1 and CDR2 are MDHEN and SYDVKM. The CDR3 runs 14 residues. V was trimmed by 9 bases and J by 0 bases, leaving 11 bases between them. Based on the CDR3 plus reference TRBV28 and TRBJ2-2, the full variable domain is DVKVTQSSRYLVKRTGEKVFLECVQDMDHENMFWYRQDPGLGLRLIYFSYDVKMKEKGDIPEGYSVSREKKERFSLILESASTNQTSMYLCASWTAANTGELFFGEGSRLTVL.

This sequence joins TRBV19 and TRBJ1-4, with a weak D call TRBD1 (5 bases). Germline V lookup: CDR1 LNHDA, CDR2 SQIVND (reference sequence). CDR3 length: 14 residues. The germline V and J ends were trimmed by 5 bases and 14 bases, with 21 bases remaining between them. CDR3 DNA: TGTGCCAGTAGTCCCACAGGAGGAGGAGGGGCCCTGTTTTTT. The encoded protein is CASSPTGGGGALFF.

This chain uses TRBV27 with TRBJ2-2; D may be TRBD1 (6 bases). The CDR3 contains 18 residues. Germline loops: CDR1 MNHEY, CDR2 SMNVEV (reference sequence). The V and J ends lost 5 bases and 4 bases respectively, with 23 bases between them. The CDR3 nucleotides are TGTGCCAGCAGTCGAGAGCGTACAGGGTCCCCTGTCACCGGGGAGCTGTTTTTT. Translated, it gives CASSRERTGSPVTGELFF.

This chain uses TRBV4-2 with TRBJ2-7; no firm D call. V lost 0 bases and J lost 2, with 8 bases in between. The germline gives CDR1 LGHNA, CDR2 YNFKEQ. There are 14 residues in the CDR3. CDR3 sequence: CASSQEVTTYEQYF. CDR3 DNA: TGTGCCAGCAGCCAAGAGGTCACTACCTACGAGCAGTACTTC.

The chain has TRBV6-4 and TRBJ2-2; possibly TRBD2 for D (6 bases). Germline values: CDR1 MRHNA, CDR2 SNTAGT. This CDR3 has 16 amino acids. Trimming stripped 4 bases from V and 6 bases from J, with 18 bases between. CDR3 sequence: CASSALSGLPSGELFF. The DNA for the CDR3 is TGTGCCAGCAGTGCCCTCTCGGGACTCCCTTCCGGGGAGCTGTTTTTT.

The chain's CDR3 is CASNSGIQRHNTEAFF. DNA of the CDR3: TGTGCCAGTAATTCGGGCATACAGCGACATAACACTGAAGCTTTCTTT. V usage is TRBV19 and J usage is TRBJ1-1; the D is unclear. Trimming took 7 bases from V and 2 from J, leaving 20 bases between them. The germline V gene has CDR1 LNHDA and CDR2 SQIVND (reference sequence). The CDR3 sequence is 16 residues long.

For the CDR3, the DNA is TGTGCCAGCAGCGCGAACACCGGGGAGCTGTTTTTT. It specifies CASSANTGELFF. The chain has TRBV21-1 and TRBJ2-2. TRBV21-1 is a pseudogene locus. This CDR3 contains 12 residues.

The J gene is TRBJ2-1, the V gene TRBV5-1, with 9 bases lining up with TRBD1. The CDR3 is made up of 15 amino acids. V shed 4 bases and J 1 base; nucleotides not matched to a gene: 3. The germline V gene has CDR1 SGHRS and CDR2 YFSETQ. The CDR3 is CASSGGQGSYNEQFF. CDR3 coding DNA: TGCGCCAGCAGCGGGGGACAGGGTTCCTACAATGAGCAGTTCTTC.

V and J are TRBV25-1 and TRBJ1-1; tentatively, D is TRBD1 (6 bases). There are 16 residues in the CDR3. The germline V gene has CDR1 MGHDK and CDR2 SYGVNS. The V end was cut by 1 base, the J end by 3 bases, with 15 bases between. CDR3 amino acids: CASSECQGWMDTEAFF. Written as DNA, the CDR3 is TGTGCCAGCAGTGAATGTCAGGGGTGGATGGACACTGAAGCTTTCTTT.

The chain links TRBV6-6 to TRBJ2-7, with D perhaps TRBD1 (6 bases). The CDR3 has 15 residues. Between the trimmed V and J ends, which lost 5 bases and 0 bases, there was a span of 14 bases. CDR1 and CDR2 (germline): MNHNY, SVGAGI (reference sequence). The chain's CDR3 is CASSLTGTSSYEQYF. CDR3 nucleotides: TGTGCCAGCAGTCTTACCGGGACAAGCTCCTACGAGCAGTACTTC.

The chain uses TRBV12-2 and TRBJ2-6. TRBV12-2 is described as a pseudogene. The CDR3 sequence is 18 residues long. The CDR3 reads CASRCLSSTQSRANVLTF. CDR3 DNA sequence: TGTGCAAGTCGCTGCTTAAGCTCCACACAAAGTCGGGCCAACGTCCTGACTTTC.

J is TRBJ1-5 and V is TRBV6-6; tentatively, D is TRBD1 (6 bases). Germline CDR1 MNHNY, CDR2 SVGAGI (reference sequence). The V and J ends lost 5 bases and 2 bases respectively, with 10 bases between them. The CDR3 length is 14 residues. CDR3 DNA: TGTGCCAGCAGTAAGGGGGACCGCAATCAGCCCCAGCATTTT. Its translation is CASSKGDRNQPQHF.

V usage is TRBV6-5 and J usage is TRBJ1-3; weak D call: TRBD1 (6 bases). With 6 bases removed from V and 0 bases from J, the gap between germline ends came to 12 bases. The CDR3 covers 15 residues. In germline, CDR1 is MNHEY, CDR2 SVGAGI. Here the CDR3 DNA reads TGTGCCAGCAGACAGGGCCTTACCTCTGGAAACACCATATATTTT. Translating gives CASRQGLTSGNTIYF.

This clone was seen just once. V is TRBV9 and J is TRBJ2-4; no firm D call. From germline, CDR1 is SGDLS and CDR2 YYNGEE. V was pared by 3 bases and J by 4 bases, with 17 bases between. CDR3 length: 16 amino acids. This CDR3 reads CASSANLPDGKNIQYF. CDR3 nucleotides: TGTGCCAGCAGCGCAAACCTCCCGGACGGGAAAAACATTCAGTACTTC.

The chain uses TRBV14 and TRBJ2-5; no firm D call. Trimming cost V 4 bases and J 7 bases, with 16 bases left between them. CDR1 is SGHDN, CDR2 FVKESK, per germline. The CDR3 length is 14 residues. The CDR3 DNA reads as TGTGCCAGCAGCCCCTGGCTTACTGATTGGACCCAGTACTTC. This gives the protein CASSPWLTDWTQYF. Full variable domain (remainder filled in from reference TRBV14 and TRBJ2-5): EAGVTQFPSHSVIEKGQTVTLRCDPISGHDNLYWYRRVMGKEIKFLLHFVKESKQDESGMPNNRFLAERTGGTYSTLKVQPAELEDSGVYFCASSPWLTDWTQYFGPGTRLLVL.

This clone was detected only a few times. The gene calls are TRBV28 and TRBJ1-2; 10 bases map to TRBD1. V lost 6 bases and J lost 2; bases outside the gene matches: 15. CDR1 is MDHEN, CDR2 SYDVKM, per germline. The CDR3 consists of 18 residues. The CDR3 sequence is CASSSSDRGIQRNYGYTF. CDR3 DNA: TGTGCCAGCAGCTCTTCGGACAGGGGGATTCAGAGAAACTATGGCTACACCTTC.

V gene TRBV11-2 combines with J gene TRBJ2-5, with 13 nucleotides matching TRBD2. Looked up from germline, CDR1 is SGHAT and CDR2 is FQNNGV. There are 16 residues in the CDR3. Trimming removed 1 base from V and 2 bases from J; junction bases left unmatched: 1. Here the CDR3 DNA reads TGTGCCAGCAGCTTAGGACTAGCGGGGGGTCAAGAGACCCAGTACTTC. Residues: CASSLGLAGGQETQYF.

This chain joins TRBV4-1 and TRBJ1-4; 9 bases are a match to TRBD1. Germline loops: CDR1 MGHRA, CDR2 YSYEKL. This CDR3 spans 15 amino acids. The trim removed 4 bases at V and 3 bases at J, leaving 3 bases unmatched. In DNA form, the CDR3 reads TGCGCCAGCAGCCCGCGGGACAGGGCTAATGAAAAACTGTTTTTT. This encodes CASSPRDRANEKLFF.

The chain links TRBV2 to TRBJ1-6; D ambiguous. Trimming removed 1 base at V and 7 bases at J, with 5 bases between. Germline V gene lookup returns CDR1 SNHLY and CDR2 FYNNEI. The CDR3 runs to 13 residues. The CDR3: CASSEVRNSPLHF. The CDR3 nucleotides are TGTGCCAGCAGTGAAGTCAGGAATTCACCCCTCCACTTT.

The rearrangement links TRBV2 to TRBJ2-3, with 7 bases matching TRBD2. V lost 1 base to trimming and J lost 5 bases; unmatched junction nucleotides: 3. The germline gives CDR1 SNHLY, CDR2 FYNNEI. The CDR3 length is 14 residues. The CDR3 DNA reads TGTGCCAGCAGTGAAGAGGGAGGGAGAGATACGCAGTATTTT. This gives the protein CASSEEGGRDTQYF. The whole variable domain, remainder taken from reference TRBV2 and TRBJ2-3, is EPEVTQTPSHQVTQMGQEVILRCVPISNHLYFYWYRQILGQKVEFLVSFYNNEISEKSEIFDDQFSVERPDGSNFTLKIRSTKLEDSAMYFCASSEEGGRDTQYFGPGTRLTVL.

The chain links TRBV7-2 to TRBJ2-1; TRBD1 aligns across 9 bases. The length of the CDR3 is 17 residues. V shed 5 bases and J 2 bases; nucleotides not matched to a gene: 10. The germline CDR1 and CDR2 sequences are SGHTA and FQGNSA. Written as DNA, the CDR3 is TGTGCCAGCAGCGGCGGGGACAGGGCTAGGACCTACAATGAGCAGTTCTTC. Translation: CASSGGDRARTYNEQFF.

This clone was observed a single time. The chain has TRBV2 and TRBJ2-6; D uncertain. This CDR3 has 15 residues. Germline values: CDR1 SNHLY, CDR2 FYNNEI. V lost 5 bases to trimming and J lost 1 base, with 9 bases between them. DNA for the CDR3: TGTGCCAGCAGTCGACGCGGATCTGGGGCCAACGTCCTGACTTTC. Its translation is CASSRRGSGANVLTF.

The chain employs TRBV5-4 and TRBJ1-4; 7 nucleotides align to TRBD1. The germline V gene encodes CDR1 SGHNT and CDR2 YYREEE (reference sequence). The CDR3 sequence is 15 residues long. Trimming took 2 bases from V and 8 from J; bases not matched to a gene: 9. The CDR3 spells CASSFRQGPDEKLFF. The CDR3 bases are TGTGCCAGCAGCTTTCGACAGGGACCCGACGAAAAACTGTTTTTT.

This chain uses TRBV9 with TRBJ2-2; either TRBD1 or TRBD2 may fit D (7 bases each). CDR1 and CDR2 (germline): SGDLS, YYNGEE. Trimming cost V 3 bases and J 1 base, with 13 bases left between them. The CDR3 runs 16 residues. The CDR3 region is CASSAPGGGNTGELFF. The CDR3 DNA reads as TGTGCCAGCAGCGCCCCAGGGGGGGGGAACACCGGGGAGCTGTTTTTT.

The V gene is TRBV6-1, the J gene TRBJ2-5, with D perhaps matching TRBD2 (6 bases). V lost 9 bases, J lost 0 bases, and 11 bases lay in between. The CDR3 loop spans 13 amino acids. Germline V gene lookup returns CDR1 MNHNS and CDR2 SASEGT. Here the CDR3 DNA reads TGTGCCAGTACCGGGACTTACCAAGAGACCCAGTACTTC. Amino acid sequence: CASTGTYQETQYF.

The rearrangement joins TRBV6-1 to TRBJ1-5; D call uncertain. Trimming pared 5 bases from V and 4 bases from J, leaving 12 bases between. The CDR3 is 14 amino acids. In germline, CDR1 is MNHNS, CDR2 SASEGT. The chain's CDR3 is CASSRSGVNQPQHF. CDR3 coding DNA: TGTGCCAGCAGTCGTAGTGGGGTTAATCAGCCCCAGCATTTT.